This T cell receptor (beta chain) was captured in a study of human T cells and chemical hapten exposure. This CDR3 is built from 13 residues. Germline CDR1 reads ENHRY; CDR2 reads SYGVKD. V gave up 6 bases and J gave up 4 bases, with 12 bases separating them. This clonotype has more than one count but fewer than ten. How the authors handled the data: Ranging from roughly 20,000 to 750,000, TCR counts per sample had a median value of roughly 96,000. TCRdb re-derived calls from the RACE reads in MiXCR, one entry per CDR3 protein. Here the V and J calls rest on TCRdb's processing, not on the authors' analysis. The data show around 380,000 distinct CDR3 sequences, about 4.8% seen once. Described time point: patch test 1, 2 weeks after DPC sensitization. Indicated treatment: therapeutic diphenylcyclopropenone sensitization with weekly scalp DPC.

The chain carries TRBV10-3 and TRBJ1-2; D possibly corresponds to TRBD1 (5 bases). Material: whole blood, obtained in connection with sensitization to the hapten diphenylcyclopropenone (DPC). This receptor was identified in a woman in her 50s with alopecia areata. Some clones in this sample may be carry-over from other donors' samples. The CDR3 DNA reads TGTGCCATCAGCGAGGGACGAAGCTATGGCTACACCTTC. It is translated as CAISEGRSYGYTF.